This TCR beta chain came from a study of OX40 agonist ivuxolimab in advanced cancers. A note on the overall study: The costimulatory receptor OX40 (CD134) was targeted by ivuxolimab, a fully human IgG2 agonistic monoclonal antibody. Intravenous ivuxolimab was administered to patients every 2 weeks at six dose levels: 0.01, 0.1, 0.3, 1.5, 3 and 10 mg/kg. Among the roughly 50 dose-escalation patients, approximately 20 had hepatocellular carcinoma, roughly 15 melanoma, 9 renal cell carcinoma and 9 head and neck cancer. In the dose-escalation cohort, 82.7% of patients were male, and the mean age was approximately 60 years, with a range of about 20 to 79. Patients were allowed to have had prior anti-PD-1, anti-PD-L1 or anti-CTLA-4 therapy, and 40% to 45% of the dose-escalation patients had been treated with checkpoint inhibitors. Three dose-escalation patients achieved partial responses, one with hepatocellular carcinoma and two with cutaneous melanoma. Peripheral TCRbeta sequencing aimed to test whether ivuxolimab altered TCR sequence diversity and caused clonal T-cell expansion. The paper covers the monotherapy dose-escalation part of the phase I ivuxolimab trial, which included N ≈ 54 patients.

Patients with autoimmune disease history or receiving systemic immunosuppression were excluded from the trial. Peripheral blood for TCR sequencing was collected from all dose cohorts at baseline, on cycle 4 day 1, and on cycle 7 day 1. The samples were taken from a phase I, first-in-human, multicenter, open-label dose-escalation trial of ivuxolimab. Adults with locally advanced or metastatic melanoma, renal cell, hepatocellular, or head and neck squamous cell carcinoma were enrolled in the trial. Before TCR sequencing, CD4+ and CD8+ T cells were separately sorted from peripheral blood. Trimming at the junction amounts to 4 bases on V and 2 bases on J, and the germline ends lie 18 bases apart. The CDR3 goes from the cysteine to the phenylalanine over 17 residues. Kept here is only the CDR3 DNA, which spans 51 bases and is read in frame from base 1. CDR1 MGHRA and CDR2 YSYEKL are derived from the germline V gene.

For sequencing of the TCRbeta CDR3 region, genomic DNA was extracted from the sorted cells. The immunoSEQ Assay was used for sequencing of TCRbeta CDR3 regions. TCRdb mirrors the immuneACCESS table, restricted to in-frame sequences. Some clones are absent from its copies; in checked studies, under half trace to an unresolved V gene, and the reason for the others is unknown. The table for this sample lists tens of thousands of clones; more than 75% of them were counted only once. More than 0.5% of the sample lies in the top ten. This clone is a singleton in its sample. Its binding antigen is unknown. No per-base quality is available; no much larger clone lies one base away. Broader findings and caveats from the paper: Low levels of normalized T-cell clonal expansion were also seen in some patients who did not respond. Clonal expansion of both CD4+ and CD8+ blood T cells was observed from baseline to week 6 at doses 0.1 to 3.0 mg/kg. After ivuxolimab, CD8+ T cells had more expanded clones than CD4+ T cells on average. The antigen specificity of the clonally expanded peripheral T cells was not determined. In the 0.1-3.0 mg/kg groups, partial responders were among the patients with the lowest normalized peripheral clonal expansion, particularly in CD8+ T cells.

The sequence is built from TRBV4-1 and TRBJ2-4; TRBD2 is possibly the D segment (6 matching bases). Sequenced material: CD4+ or CD8+ T cells sorted from blood, taken in a trial of the OX40 agonist ivuxolimab. The receptor's source is an adult with an advanced solid tumor such as melanoma, head and neck, liver or kidney cancer. The bases read TGCGCCAGCAGCCGGGTTGCCGGGACTGACACCAAAAACATTCAGTACTTC. Translated, it gives CASSRVAGTDTKNIQYF.